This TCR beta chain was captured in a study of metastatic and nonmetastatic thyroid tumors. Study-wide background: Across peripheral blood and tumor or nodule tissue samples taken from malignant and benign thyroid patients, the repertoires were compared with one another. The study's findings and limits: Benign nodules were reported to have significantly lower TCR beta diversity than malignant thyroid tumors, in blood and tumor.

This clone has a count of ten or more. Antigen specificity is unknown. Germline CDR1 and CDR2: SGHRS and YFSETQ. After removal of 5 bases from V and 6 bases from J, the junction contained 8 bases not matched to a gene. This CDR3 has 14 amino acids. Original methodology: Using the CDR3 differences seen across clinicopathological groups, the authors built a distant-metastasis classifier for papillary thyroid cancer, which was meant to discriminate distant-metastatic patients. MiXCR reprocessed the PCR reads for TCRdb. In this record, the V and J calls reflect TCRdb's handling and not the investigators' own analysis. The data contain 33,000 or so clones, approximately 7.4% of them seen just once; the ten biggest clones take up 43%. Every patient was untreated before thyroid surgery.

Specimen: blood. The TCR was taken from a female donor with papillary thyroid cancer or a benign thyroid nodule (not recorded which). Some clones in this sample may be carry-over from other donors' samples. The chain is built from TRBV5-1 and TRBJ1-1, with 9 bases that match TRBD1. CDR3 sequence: CASRTSRTGAEAFF. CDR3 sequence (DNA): TGCGCCAGCAGAACCTCTCGGACAGGGGCTGAAGCTTTCTTT.